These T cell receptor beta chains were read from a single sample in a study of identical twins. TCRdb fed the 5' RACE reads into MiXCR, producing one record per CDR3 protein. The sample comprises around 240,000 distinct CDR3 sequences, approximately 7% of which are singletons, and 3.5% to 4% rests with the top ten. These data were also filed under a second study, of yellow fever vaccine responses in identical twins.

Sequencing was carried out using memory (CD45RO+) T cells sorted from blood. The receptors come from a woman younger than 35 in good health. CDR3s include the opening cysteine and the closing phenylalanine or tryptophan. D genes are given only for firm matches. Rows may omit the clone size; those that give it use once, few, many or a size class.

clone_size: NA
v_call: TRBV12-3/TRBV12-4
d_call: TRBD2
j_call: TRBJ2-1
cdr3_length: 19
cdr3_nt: TGTGCCAGCAGTTCAGGACTAGCGGGAGGGCTGGGAAACTACAATGAGCAGTTCTTC
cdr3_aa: CASSSGLAGGLGNYNEQFF

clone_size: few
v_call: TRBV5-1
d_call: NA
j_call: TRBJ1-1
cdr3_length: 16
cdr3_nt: TGCGCCAGCAGCTGGGGGCAGGGTACCCCAAACACTGAAGCTTTCTTT
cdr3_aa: CASSWGQGTPNTEAFF

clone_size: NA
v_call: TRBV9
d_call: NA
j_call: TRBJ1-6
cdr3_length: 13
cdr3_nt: TGTGCCAGCAGCGTAGCCCGAAATTCACCCCTCCACTTT
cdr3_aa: CASSVARNSPLHF

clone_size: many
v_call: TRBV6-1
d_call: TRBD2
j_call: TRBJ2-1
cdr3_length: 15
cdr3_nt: TGTGCCAGCAGCCCCCAACTAGCGGGGTACAATGAGCAGTTCTTC
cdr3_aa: CASSPQLAGYNEQFF

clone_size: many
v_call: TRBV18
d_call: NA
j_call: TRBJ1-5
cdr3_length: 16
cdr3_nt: TGTGCCAGCTCACCATCAACGACGCAGGGGCGTCAGCCCCAGCATTTT
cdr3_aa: CASSPSTTQGRQPQHF

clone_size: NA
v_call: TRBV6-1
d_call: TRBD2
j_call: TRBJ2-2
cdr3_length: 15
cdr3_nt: TGTGCCAGCAGTGAAGGCGGGGGTGACACCGGGGAGCTGTTTTTT
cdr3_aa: CASSEGGGDTGELFF

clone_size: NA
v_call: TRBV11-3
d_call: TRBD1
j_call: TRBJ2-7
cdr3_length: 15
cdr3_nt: TGTGCCAGCAGCCGCTTAGCGGGACAGGGGGACGAGCAGTACTTC
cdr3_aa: CASSRLAGQGDEQYF

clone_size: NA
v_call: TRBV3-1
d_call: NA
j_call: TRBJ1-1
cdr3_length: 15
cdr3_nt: TGTGCCAGCAGCCAAGGTGTTCAGGCATACACTGAAGCTTTCTTT
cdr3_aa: CASSQGVQAYTEAFF

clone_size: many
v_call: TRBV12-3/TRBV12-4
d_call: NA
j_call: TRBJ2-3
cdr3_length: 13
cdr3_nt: TGTGCCAGCAGTGGGGGCGCAAAAGATACGCAGTATTTT
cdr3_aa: CASSGGAKDTQYF

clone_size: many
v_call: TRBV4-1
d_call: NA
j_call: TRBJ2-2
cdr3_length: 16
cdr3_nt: TGCGCCAGCAGCCAAGAGTTCCAGGCAGGGACCGGGGAGCTGTTTTTT
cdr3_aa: CASSQEFQAGTGELFF

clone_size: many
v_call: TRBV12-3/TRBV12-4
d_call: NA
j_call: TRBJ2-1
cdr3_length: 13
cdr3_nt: TGTGCCAGCAGAGCCACCCGTAACAATGAGCAGTTCTTC
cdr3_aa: CASRATRNNEQFF

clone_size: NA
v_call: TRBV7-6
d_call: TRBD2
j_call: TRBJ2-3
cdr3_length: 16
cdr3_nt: TGTGCCAGCAGCTTCGGAGGGACTAGCGGGAGGGATACGCAGTATTTT
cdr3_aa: CASSFGGTSGRDTQYF

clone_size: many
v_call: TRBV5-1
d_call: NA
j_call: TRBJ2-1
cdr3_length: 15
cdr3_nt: TGCGCCAGCAGCCCGACTAGGGCGTCCTACAATGAGCAGTTCTTC
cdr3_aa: CASSPTRASYNEQFF

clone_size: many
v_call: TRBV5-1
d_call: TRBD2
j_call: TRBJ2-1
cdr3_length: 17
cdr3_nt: TGCGCCAGCAGCCTGGGGGGACTAGCGGGGGGCCTGCATGAGCAGTTCTTC
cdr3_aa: CASSLGGLAGGLHEQFF

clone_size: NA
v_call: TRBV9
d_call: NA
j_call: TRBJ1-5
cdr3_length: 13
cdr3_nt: TGTGCCAGCAGCGTAGACCTCAATCAGCCCCAGCATTTT
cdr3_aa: CASSVDLNQPQHF

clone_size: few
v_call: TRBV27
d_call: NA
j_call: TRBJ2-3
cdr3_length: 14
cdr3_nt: TGTGCCACCCGCCGGGGGGCCAGTACAGATACGCAGTATTTT
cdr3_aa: CATRRGASTDTQYF

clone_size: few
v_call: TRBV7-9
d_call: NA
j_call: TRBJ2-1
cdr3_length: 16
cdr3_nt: TGTGCCAGCAGCTCCAACAGGGTACAGGTCTACAATGAGCAGTTCTTC
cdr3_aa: CASSSNRVQVYNEQFF

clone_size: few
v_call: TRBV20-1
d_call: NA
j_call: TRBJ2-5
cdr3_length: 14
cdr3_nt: TGCAGTGCTAGAACCCCCGAGTACCAAGAGACCCAGTACTTC
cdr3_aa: CSARTPEYQETQYF

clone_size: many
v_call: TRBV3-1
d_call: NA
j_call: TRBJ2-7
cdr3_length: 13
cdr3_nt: TGTGCCAGCAGCCTCTGGGACCAATACGAGCAGTACTTC
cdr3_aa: CASSLWDQYEQYF

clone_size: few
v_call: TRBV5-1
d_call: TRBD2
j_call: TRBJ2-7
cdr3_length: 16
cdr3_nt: TGCGCCAGCAGCTTGGGACTAGCGGGTACCACTCCCGAGCAGTACTTC
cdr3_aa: CASSLGLAGTTPEQYF

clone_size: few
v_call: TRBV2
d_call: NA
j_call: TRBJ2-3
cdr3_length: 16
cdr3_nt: TGTGCCAGCAGGACCATTACGTTCCTTAGCTCGGATACGCAGTATTTT
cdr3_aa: CASRTITFLSSDTQYF

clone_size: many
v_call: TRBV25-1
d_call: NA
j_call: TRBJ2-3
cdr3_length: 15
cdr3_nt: TGTGCCAGCAGTCAAACCGGGACTCGCACAGATACGCAGTATTTT
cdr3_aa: CASSQTGTRTDTQYF

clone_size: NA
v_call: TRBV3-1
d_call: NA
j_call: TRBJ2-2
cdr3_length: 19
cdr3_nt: TGTGCCAGCACCTTTAAGACGGCCGGGACGGGCTTTAACACCGGGGAGCTGTTTTTT
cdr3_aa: CASTFKTAGTGFNTGELFF

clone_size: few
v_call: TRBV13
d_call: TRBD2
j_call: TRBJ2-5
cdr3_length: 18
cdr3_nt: TGTGCCAGCAGCCTTCGGACTAGCGGGAGGCGGTTTCAAGAGACCCAGTACTTC
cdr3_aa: CASSLRTSGRRFQETQYF

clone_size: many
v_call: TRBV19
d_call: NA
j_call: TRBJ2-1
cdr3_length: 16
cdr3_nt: TGTGCCAGTGGTGGCAGCGTTTTCACCTCCTACAATGAGCAGTTCTTC
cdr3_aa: CASGGSVFTSYNEQFF

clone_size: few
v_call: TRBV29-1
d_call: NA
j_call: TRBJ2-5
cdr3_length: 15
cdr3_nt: TGCAGCGTTAACCGACAGCTAACGAACCAAGAGACCCAGTACTTC
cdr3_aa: CSVNRQLTNQETQYF

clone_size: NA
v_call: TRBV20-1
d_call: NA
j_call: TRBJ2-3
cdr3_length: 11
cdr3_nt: TGCAGTGCGCAAAAGGGAGATACGCAGTATTTT
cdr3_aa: CSAQKGDTQYF

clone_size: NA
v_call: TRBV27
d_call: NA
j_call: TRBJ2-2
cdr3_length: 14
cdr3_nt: TGTGCCAGCAGAAGGGACTTCGGCGTCGGGGAGCTGTTTTTT
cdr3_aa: CASRRDFGVGELFF

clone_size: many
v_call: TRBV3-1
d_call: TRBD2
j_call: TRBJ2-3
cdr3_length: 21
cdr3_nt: TGTGCCAGCAGCCAAGTGATAATCGCGGGACTAGGCGTTCCAGAAACAGATACGCAGTATTTT
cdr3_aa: CASSQVIIAGLGVPETDTQYF

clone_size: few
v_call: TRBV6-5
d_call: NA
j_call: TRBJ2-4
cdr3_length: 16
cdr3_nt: TGTGCCAGCAGTTACTCAGGCCCCGGAGACAAAAACATTCAGTACTTC
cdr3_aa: CASSYSGPGDKNIQYF

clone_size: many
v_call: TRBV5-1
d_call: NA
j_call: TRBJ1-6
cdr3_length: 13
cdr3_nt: TGCGCCAGCAGCTTGGGTGTTGATTCACCCCTCCACTTT
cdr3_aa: CASSLGVDSPLHF

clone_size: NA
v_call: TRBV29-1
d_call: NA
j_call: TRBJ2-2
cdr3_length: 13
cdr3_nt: TGCAGCATAAGGTCCGCGTCCACCGGGGAGCTGTTTTTT
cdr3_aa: CSIRSASTGELFF

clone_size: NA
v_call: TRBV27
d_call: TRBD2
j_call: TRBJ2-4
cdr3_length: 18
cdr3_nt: TGTGCCAGCAGTAAAAAGGGACTAGCGGGTGTAGCCAAAAACAATCAGTACTTC
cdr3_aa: CASSKKGLAGVAKNNQYF

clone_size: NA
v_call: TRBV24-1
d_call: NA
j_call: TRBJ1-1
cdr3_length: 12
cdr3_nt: TGTGCCACCAAGGGCGGACAGACTGAAGCTTTCTTT
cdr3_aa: CATKGGQTEAFF

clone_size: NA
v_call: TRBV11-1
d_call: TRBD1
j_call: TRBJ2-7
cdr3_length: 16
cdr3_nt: TGTGCCAGCAGCCCTACCGGGACAGGGGGCCAATACGAGCAGTACTTC
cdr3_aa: CASSPTGTGGQYEQYF

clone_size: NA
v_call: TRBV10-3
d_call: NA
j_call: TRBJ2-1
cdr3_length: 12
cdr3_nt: TGTGCCATCATGAGGGGTAGTGATGAGCAGTTCTTC
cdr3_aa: CAIMRGSDEQFF

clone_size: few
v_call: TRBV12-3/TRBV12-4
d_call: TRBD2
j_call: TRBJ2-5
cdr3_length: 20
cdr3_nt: TGTGCCAGCAGTTTAAGGGTCCGGGGGGGCCTTTTTACAACAGCAGAGACCCAGTACTTC
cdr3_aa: CASSLRVRGGLFTTAETQYF

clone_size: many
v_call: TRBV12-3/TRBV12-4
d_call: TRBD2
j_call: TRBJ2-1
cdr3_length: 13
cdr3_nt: TGTGCCAGCAGTTTAGTTACAGGACTAGATCCGTTCTTC
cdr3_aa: CASSLVTGLDPFF

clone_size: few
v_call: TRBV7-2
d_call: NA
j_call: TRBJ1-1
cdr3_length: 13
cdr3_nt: TGTGCCAGCAGCTTCTCTGAGGGCCTTCAAGCTTTCTTT
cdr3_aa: CASSFSEGLQAFF

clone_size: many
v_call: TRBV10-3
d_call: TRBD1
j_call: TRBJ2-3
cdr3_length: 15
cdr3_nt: TGTGCCATCAGAGATCCGGGACAGGTCGCAGATACGCAGTATTTT
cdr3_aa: CAIRDPGQVADTQYF

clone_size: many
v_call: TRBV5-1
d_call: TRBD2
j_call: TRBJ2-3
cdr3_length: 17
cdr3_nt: TGCGCCAGCAGCCCAGGGACTAGCGGGAGTGGCACAGATACGCAGTATTTT
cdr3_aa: CASSPGTSGSGTDTQYF

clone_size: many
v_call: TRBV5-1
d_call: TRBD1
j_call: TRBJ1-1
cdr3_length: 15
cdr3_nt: TGCGCCAGCAGCCCGGGACAGGGTGCGGGCACTGAAGCTTTCTTT
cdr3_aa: CASSPGQGAGTEAFF

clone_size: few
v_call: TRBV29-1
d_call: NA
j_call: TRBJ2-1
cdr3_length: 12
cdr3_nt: TGCAGCGTTGGGGCAGGGGTGCCTGAGCAGTTCTTC
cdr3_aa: CSVGAGVPEQFF

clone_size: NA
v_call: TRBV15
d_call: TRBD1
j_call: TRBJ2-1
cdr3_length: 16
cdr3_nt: TGTGCCACCAGCAGCGTACGGGGACAGGGGGCTTATGAGCAGTTCTTC
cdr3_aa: CATSSVRGQGAYEQFF

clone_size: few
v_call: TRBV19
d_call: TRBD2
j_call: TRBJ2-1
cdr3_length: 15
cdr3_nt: TGTGCCAGTAGTTGGCGGGGGGGCCCCTACAATGAGCAGTTCTTC
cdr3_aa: CASSWRGGPYNEQFF